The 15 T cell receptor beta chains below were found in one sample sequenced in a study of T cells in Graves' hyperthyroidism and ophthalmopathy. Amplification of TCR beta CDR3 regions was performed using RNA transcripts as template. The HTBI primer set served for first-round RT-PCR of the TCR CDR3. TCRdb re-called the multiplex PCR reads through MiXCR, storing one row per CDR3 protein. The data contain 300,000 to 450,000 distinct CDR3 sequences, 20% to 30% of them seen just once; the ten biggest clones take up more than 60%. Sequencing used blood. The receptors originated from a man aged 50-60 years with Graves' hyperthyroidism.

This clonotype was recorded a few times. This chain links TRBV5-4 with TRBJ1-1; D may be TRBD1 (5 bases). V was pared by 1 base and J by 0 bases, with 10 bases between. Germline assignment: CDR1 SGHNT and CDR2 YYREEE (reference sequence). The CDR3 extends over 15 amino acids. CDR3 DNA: TGTGCCAGCAGCTTGCAGGGATCTCTGAACACTGAAGCTTTCTTT. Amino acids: CASSLQGSLNTEAFF.

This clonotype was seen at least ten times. CDR3 in DNA: TGTGCCAGCAGTCAAGGACAGCTCTACGAGCAGTACTTC. Protein: CASSQGQLYEQYF. This chain joins TRBV2 and TRBJ2-7; TRBD1 is a possible D gene (6 bases). There are 13 residues in the CDR3. V was clipped by 5 bases and J by 3 bases, with 11 bases between them. Germline V CDR1 and CDR2: SNHLY, FYNNEI.

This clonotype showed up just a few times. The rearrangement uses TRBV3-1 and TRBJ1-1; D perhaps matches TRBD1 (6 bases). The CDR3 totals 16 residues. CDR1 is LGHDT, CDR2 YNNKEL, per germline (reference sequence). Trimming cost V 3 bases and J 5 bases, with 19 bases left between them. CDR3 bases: TGTGCCAGCAGCCACCTAAGAGGGGGGAAATGGACTGAAGCTTTCTTT. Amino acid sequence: CASSHLRGGKWTEAFF.

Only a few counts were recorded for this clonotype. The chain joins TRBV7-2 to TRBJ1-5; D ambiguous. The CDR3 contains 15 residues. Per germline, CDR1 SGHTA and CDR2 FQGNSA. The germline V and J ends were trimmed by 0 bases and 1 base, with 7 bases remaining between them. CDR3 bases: TGTGCCAGCAGCTTAGCAGGAAAAAGCAATCAGCCCCAGCATTTT. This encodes CASSLAGKSNQPQHF.

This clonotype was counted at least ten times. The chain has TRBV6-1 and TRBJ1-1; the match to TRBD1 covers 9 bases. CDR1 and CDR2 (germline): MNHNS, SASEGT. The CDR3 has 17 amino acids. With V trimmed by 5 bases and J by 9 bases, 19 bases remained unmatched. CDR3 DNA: TGTGCCAGCAGTACCGGGACAGGGAGAGGGGGTTGGTATCAAGCTTTCTTT. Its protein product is CASSTGTGRGGWYQAFF.

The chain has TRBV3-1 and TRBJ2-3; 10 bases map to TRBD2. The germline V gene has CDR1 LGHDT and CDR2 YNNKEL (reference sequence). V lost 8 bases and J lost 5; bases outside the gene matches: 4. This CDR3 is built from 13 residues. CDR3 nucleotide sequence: TGTGCCAGCCTAGCGGGAGCAGGAGATACGCAGTATTTT. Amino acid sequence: CASLAGAGDTQYF.

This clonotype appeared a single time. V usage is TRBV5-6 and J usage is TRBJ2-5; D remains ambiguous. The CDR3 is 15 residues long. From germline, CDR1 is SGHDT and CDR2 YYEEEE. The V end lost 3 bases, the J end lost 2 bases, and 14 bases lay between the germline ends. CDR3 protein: CASSSQLTVQETQYF. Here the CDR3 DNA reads TGTGCCAGCAGCTCACAACTGACTGTGCAAGAGACCCAGTACTTC. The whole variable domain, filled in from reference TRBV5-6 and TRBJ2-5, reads DAGVTQSPTHLIKTRGQQVTLRCSPKSGHDTVSWYQQALGQGPQFIFQYYEEEERQRGNFPDRFSGHQFPNYSSELNVNALLLGDSALYLCASSSQLTVQETQYFGPGTRLLVL.

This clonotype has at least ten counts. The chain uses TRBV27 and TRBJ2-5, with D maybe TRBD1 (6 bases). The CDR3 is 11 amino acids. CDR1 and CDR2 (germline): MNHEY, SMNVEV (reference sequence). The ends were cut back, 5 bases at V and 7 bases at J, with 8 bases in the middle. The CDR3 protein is CASSQGGTQYF. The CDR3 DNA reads TGTGCCAGCAGTCAAGGGGGGACCCAGTACTTC.

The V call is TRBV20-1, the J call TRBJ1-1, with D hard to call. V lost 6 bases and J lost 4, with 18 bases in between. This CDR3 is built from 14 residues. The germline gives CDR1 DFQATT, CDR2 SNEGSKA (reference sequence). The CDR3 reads CSAQRGGPGTEAFF. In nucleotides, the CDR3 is TGCAGTGCCCAAAGAGGAGGGCCGGGCACTGAAGCTTTCTTT.

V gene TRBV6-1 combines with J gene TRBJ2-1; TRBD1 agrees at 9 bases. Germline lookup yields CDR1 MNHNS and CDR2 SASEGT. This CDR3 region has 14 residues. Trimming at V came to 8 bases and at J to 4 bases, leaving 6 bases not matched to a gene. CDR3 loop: CASHRTGVYNEQFF. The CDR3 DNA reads TGTGCCAGCCATAGGACAGGGGTTTACAATGAGCAGTTCTTC.

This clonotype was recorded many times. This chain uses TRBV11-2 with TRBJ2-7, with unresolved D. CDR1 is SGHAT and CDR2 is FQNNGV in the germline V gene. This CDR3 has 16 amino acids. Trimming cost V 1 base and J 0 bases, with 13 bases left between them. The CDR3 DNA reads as TGTGCCAGCAGCTTAGGTGTACAGTCAAGCTCCTACGAGCAGTACTTC. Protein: CASSLGVQSSSYEQYF.

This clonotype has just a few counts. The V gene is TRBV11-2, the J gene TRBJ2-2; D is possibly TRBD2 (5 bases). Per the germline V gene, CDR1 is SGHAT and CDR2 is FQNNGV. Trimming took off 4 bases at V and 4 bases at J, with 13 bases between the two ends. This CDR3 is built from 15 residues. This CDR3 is CASSSGLRSTGELFF. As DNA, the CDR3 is TGTGCCAGCAGCTCAGGACTCCGGAGCACCGGGGAGCTGTTTTTT.

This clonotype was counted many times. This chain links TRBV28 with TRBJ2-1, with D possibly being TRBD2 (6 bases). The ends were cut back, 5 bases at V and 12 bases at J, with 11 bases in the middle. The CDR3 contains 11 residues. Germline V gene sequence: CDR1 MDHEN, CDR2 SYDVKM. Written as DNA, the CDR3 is TGTGCCAGCAGTGTTAGCGGTTGGCAGTTCTTC. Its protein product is CASSVSGWQFF.

The CDR3 reads CASSATGTSGETQYF. The DNA of the CDR3 is TGTGCCAGCAGTGCCACCGGGACTAGCGGGGAGACCCAGTACTTC. The chain carries TRBV6-1 and TRBJ2-5; TRBD2 matches at 12 bases. This CDR3 is 15 amino acids long. CDR1 and CDR2 from the germline V gene are MNHNS and SASEGT. V lost 4 bases and J lost 5; bases outside the gene matches: 5.

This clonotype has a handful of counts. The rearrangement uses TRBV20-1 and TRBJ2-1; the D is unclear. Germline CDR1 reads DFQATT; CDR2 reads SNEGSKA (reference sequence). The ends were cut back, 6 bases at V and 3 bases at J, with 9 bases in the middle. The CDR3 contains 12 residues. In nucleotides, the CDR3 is TGCAGTGCCGCTGACGGCTACAATGAGCAGTTCTTC. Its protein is CSAADGYNEQFF.